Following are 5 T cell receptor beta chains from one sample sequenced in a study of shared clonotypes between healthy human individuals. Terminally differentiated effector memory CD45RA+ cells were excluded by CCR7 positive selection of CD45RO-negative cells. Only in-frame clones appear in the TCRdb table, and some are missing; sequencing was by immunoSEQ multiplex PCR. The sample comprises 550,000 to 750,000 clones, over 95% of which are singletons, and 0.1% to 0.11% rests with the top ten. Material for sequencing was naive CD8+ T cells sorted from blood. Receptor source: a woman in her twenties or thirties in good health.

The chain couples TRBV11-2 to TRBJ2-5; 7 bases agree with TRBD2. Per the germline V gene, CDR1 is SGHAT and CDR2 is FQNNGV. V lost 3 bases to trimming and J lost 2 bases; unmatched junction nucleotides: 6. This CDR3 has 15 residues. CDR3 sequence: CASSFAGVWQETQYF. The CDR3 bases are TGTGCCAGCAGCTTTGCGGGAGTATGGCAAGAGACCCAGTACTTC.

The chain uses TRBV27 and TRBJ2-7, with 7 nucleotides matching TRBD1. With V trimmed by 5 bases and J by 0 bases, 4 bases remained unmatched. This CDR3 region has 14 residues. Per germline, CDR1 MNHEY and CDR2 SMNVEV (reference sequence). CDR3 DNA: TGTGCCAGCAGTCCACAGGGGACCTCCTACGAGCAGTACTTC. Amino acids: CASSPQGTSYEQYF.

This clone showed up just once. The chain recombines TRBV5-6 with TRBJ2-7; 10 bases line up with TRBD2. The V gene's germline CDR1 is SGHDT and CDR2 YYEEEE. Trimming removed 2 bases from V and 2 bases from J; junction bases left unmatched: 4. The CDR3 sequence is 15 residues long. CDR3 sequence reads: CASSFDGLAAYEQYF. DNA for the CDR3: TGTGCCAGCAGCTTCGACGGACTAGCGGCCTACGAGCAGTACTTC.

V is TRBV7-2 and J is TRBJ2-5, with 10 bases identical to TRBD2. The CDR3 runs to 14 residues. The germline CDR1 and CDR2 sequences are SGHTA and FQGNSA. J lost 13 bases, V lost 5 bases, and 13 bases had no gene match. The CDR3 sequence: CASSIGTSDGWVYF. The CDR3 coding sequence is TGTGCCAGCAGCATTGGGACTAGCGACGGCTGGGTGTACTTC.

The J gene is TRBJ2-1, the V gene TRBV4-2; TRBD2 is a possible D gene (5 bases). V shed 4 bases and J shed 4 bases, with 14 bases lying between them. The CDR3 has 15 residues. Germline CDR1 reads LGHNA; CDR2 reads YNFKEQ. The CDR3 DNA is TGTGCCAGCAGCCCGACCTCGGGATTATACAATGAGCAGTTCTTC. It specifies CASSPTSGLYNEQFF.